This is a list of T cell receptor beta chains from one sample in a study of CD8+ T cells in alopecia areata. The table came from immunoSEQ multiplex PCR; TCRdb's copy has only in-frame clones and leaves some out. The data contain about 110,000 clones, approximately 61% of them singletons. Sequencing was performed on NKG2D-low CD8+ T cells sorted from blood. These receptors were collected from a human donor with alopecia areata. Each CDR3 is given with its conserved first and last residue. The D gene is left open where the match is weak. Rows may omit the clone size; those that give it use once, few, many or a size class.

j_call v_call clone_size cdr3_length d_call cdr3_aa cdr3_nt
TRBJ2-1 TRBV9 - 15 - CASSVAYLGLNEQFF TGTGCCAGCAGCGTAGCTTATTTAGGGCTTAATGAGCAGTTCTTC
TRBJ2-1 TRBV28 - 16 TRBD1 CASSFDGQGAGNEQFF TGTGCCAGCAGTTTCGATGGACAGGGGGCCGGGAATGAGCAGTTCTTC
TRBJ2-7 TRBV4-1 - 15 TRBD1 CASSPGTGAVFEQYF TGCGCCAGCAGCCCCGGGACAGGGGCCGTCTTTGAGCAGTACTTC
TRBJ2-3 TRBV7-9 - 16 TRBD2 CASSDILAASTDTQYF TGTGCCAGCAGCGACATACTAGCGGCTAGCACAGATACGCAGTATTTT
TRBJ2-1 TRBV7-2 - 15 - CASSLRMGDYNEQFF TGTGCCAGCAGCTTAAGAATGGGGGACTACAATGAGCAGTTCTTC
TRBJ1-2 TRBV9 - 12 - CASSDRVNGYTF TGTGCCAGCAGCGACAGGGTTAATGGCTACACCTTC
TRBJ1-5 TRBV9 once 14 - CASSVGSGNQPQHF TGTGCCAGCAGCGTAGGCAGTGGTAATCAGCCCCAGCATTTT
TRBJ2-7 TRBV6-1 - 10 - CATRTYEQYF TGTGCCACCCGGACCTACGAGCAGTACTTC
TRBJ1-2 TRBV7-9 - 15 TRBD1 CASSDRDRVNYGYTF TGTGCCAGCAGCGACCGGGACAGGGTGAACTATGGCTACACCTTC
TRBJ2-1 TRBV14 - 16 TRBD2 CASSQGWGGRSNEQFF TGTGCCAGCAGCCAAGGTTGGGGCGGGAGATCAAATGAGCAGTTCTTC
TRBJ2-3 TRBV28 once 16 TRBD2 CASSPLWREVTDTQYF TGTGCCAGCAGTCCTTTGTGGCGGGAGGTGACAGATACGCAGTATTTT
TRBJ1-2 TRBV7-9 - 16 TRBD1 CASSPRGGQGLYGYTF TGTGCCAGCAGCCCGCGAGGGGGACAGGGCCTCTATGGCTACACCTTC
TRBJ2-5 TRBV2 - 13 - CASSDPTWETQYF TGTGCCAGCAGTGACCCGACCTGGGAGACCCAGTACTTC